The TCR beta chain under discussion was sequenced for a study of post-analysis software for immune sequencing data. The TCR beta cDNA libraries carried unique molecular identifiers. Input of 1 to 10 million T cells yielded a few hundred thousand cDNA molecules. TCRdb analysed the PCR reads with MiXCR anew, one entry per CDR3 protein. The table records approximately 730,000 distinct CDR3 sequences, roughly 29% of them present only once. A remark on this clonotype: Its antigen remains unidentified. With a much larger clone just one base away, this may be a read error.

Study-wide points: Multiple sclerosis patients showed significantly lower normalized Chao1 diversity than controls did. Under the F measure, samples that were prepared in one batch clustered strongly together.

The specimen sequenced was blood. The clonotype comes from a girl between 5 and 17 years old with multiple sclerosis.

CDR3 DNA: TGCGCCAGCAGCTTGGAGGGGGGACCCAGACCCGATGAGCAGTACTTC. Translating it yields CASSLEGGPRPDEQYF. The rearrangement uses TRBV5-1 and TRBJ2-5, with D tentatively TRBD1 or TRBD2 (6 bases each). Germline CDR1 is SGHRS and CDR2 is YFSETQ. Trimming cost V 0 bases and J 11 bases, with 23 bases left between them. This CDR3 comprises 16 residues.